Sequencing of this TCR beta chain was carried out in a study of blood T cell repertoires in COVID-19. Study-wide context: There were acute and convalescent COVID-19 samples, and they came from the United States, Italy and Spain.

Data came from immunoSEQ multiplex PCR; TCRdb stores just in-frame clones and leaves some out. The sample consists of 200,000 to 300,000 clones, approximately 83% of them appearing once. Deletions cut 3 bases from V and 0 bases from J, with 12 bases between. The germline gives CDR1 SGHNT, CDR2 YENEEA. The CDR3 totals 15 residues. This clonotype originated in a human donor in a cohort sampled during active COVID-19. The sequencing sample was made of peripheral blood. This chain uses TRBV11-3 with TRBJ2-7, with D possibly being TRBD2 (5 bases). DNA for the CDR3: TGTGCCAGCAGCTTGTCCGCGGGCCCCTCCTACGAGCAGTACTTC. Translated: CASSLSAGPSYEQYF.